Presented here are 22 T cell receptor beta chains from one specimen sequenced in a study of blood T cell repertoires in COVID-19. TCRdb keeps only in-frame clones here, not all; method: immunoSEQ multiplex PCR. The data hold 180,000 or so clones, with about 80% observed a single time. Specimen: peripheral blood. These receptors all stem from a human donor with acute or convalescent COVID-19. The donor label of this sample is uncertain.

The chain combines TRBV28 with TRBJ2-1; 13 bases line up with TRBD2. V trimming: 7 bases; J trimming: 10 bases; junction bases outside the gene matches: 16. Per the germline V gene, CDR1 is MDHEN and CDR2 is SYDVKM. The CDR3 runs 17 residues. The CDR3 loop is CASKDPGLAGPPDEQFF. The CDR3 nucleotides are TGTGCCAGCAAGGATCCGGGACTAGCGGGGCCCCCGGACGAGCAGTTCTTC.

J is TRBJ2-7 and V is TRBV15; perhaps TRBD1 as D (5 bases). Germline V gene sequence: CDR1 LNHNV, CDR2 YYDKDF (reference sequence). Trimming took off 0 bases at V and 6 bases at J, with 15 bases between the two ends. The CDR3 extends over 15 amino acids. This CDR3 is CATSRDGRQGGEQYF. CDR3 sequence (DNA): TGTGCCACCAGCAGAGATGGCCGCCAGGGTGGCGAGCAGTACTTC.

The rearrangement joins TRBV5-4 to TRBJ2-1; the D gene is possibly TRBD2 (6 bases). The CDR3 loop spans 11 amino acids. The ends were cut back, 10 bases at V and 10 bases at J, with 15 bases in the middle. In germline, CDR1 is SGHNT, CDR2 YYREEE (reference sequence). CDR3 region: CASKGRLEQFF. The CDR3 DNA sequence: TGTGCCTCCAAAGGGAGGTTGGAGCAGTTCTTC.

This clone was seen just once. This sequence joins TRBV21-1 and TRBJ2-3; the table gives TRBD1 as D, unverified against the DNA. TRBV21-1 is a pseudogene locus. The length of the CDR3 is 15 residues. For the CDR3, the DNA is TGTGCCAGCAGCCTCCGGACAGACTCCACAGATACGCAGTATTTT. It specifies CASSLRTDSTDTQYF.

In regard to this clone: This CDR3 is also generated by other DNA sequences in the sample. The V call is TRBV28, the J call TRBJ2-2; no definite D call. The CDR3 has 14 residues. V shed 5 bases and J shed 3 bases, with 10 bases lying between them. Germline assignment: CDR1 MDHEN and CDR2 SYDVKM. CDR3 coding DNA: TGTGCCAGCAGTCCCGGGTCCTACACCGGGGAGCTGTTTTTT. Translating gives CASSPGSYTGELFF.

CDR3 in amino acids: CASSTTSGNSYEQYF. For the CDR3, the DNA is TGTGCCAGCAGCACGACTAGCGGGAACTCCTACGAGCAGTACTTC. The rearrangement links TRBV27 to TRBJ2-7; TRBD2 agrees at 11 bases. V dropped 6 bases and J dropped 0; count of bases not matched to a gene: 4. The germline CDR1 and CDR2 sequences are MNHEY and SMNVEV (reference sequence). The CDR3 totals 15 residues.

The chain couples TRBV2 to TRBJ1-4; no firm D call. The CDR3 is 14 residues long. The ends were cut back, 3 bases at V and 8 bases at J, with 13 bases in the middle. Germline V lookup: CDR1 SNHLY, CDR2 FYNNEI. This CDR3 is CASSDILPMEKLFF. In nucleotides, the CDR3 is TGTGCCAGCAGTGATATACTCCCAATGGAAAAACTGTTTTTT.

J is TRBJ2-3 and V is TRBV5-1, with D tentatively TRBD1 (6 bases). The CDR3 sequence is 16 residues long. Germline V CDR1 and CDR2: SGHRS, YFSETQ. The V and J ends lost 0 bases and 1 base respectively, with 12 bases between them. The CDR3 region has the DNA TGCGCCAGCAGCTTGGGAGGGGGTGGAGGCACAGATACGCAGTATTTT. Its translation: CASSLGGGGGTDTQYF.

The CDR3 DNA is TGTGCCAGCAGCATCGGGACTCCGAGCTCCTACGAGCAGTACTTC. It codes for CASSIGTPSSYEQYF. The V call is TRBV27, the J call TRBJ2-7; tentative D call: TRBD2 (6 bases). The V end lost 6 bases, the J end lost 0 bases, and 15 bases lay between the germline ends. CDR3 length equals 15 residues. Germline CDR1 and CDR2: MNHEY and SMNVEV (reference sequence).

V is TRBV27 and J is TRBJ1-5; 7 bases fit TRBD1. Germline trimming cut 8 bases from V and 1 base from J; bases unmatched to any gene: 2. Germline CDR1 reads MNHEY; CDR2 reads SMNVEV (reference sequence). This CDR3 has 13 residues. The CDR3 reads CASRQGSNQPQHF. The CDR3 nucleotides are TGTGCCAGCCGACAGGGAAGCAATCAGCCCCAGCATTTT.

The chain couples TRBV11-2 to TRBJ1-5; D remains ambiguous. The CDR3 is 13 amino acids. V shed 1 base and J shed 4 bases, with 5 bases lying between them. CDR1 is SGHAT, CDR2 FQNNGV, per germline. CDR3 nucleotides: TGTGCCAGCAGCTTAGGCCAGAATCAGCCCCAGCATTTT. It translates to CASSLGQNQPQHF.

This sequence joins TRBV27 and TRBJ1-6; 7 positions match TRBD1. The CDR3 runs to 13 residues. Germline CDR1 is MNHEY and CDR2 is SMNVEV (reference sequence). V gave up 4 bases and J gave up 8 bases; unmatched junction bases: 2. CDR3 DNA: TGTGCCAGCAGTTGGGACAGCGATTCACCCCTCCACTTT. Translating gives CASSWDSDSPLHF.

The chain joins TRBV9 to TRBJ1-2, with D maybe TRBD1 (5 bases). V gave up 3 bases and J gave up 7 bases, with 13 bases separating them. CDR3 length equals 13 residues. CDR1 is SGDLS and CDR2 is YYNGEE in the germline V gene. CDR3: CASSARGDGGYTF. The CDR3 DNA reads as TGTGCCAGCAGCGCTCGGGGGGACGGTGGCTACACCTTC. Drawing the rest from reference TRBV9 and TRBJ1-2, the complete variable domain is DSGVTQTPKHLITATGQRVTLRCSPRSGDLSVYWYQQSLDQGLQFLIQYYNGEERAKGNILERFSAQQFPDLHSELNLSSLELGDSALYFCASSARGDGGYTFGSGTRLTVV.

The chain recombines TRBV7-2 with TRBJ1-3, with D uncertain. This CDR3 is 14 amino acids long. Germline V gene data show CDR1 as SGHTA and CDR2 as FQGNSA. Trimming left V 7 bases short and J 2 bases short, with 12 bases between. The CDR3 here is CASTRQATGNTIYF. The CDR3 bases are TGTGCCAGCACCCGGCAGGCCACTGGAAACACCATATATTTT.

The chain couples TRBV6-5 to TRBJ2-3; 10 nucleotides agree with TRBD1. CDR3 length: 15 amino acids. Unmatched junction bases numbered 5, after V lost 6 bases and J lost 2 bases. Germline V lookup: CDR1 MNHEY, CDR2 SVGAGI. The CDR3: CASSRTGGNTDTQYF. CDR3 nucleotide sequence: TGTGCCAGCAGCCGGACAGGGGGTAACACAGATACGCAGTATTTT.

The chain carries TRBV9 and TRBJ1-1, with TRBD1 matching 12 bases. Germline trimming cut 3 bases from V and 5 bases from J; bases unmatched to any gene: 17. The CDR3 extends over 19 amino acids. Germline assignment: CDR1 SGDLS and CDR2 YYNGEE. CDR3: CASSAPIGTGGGEETEAFF. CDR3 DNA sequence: TGTGCCAGCAGCGCACCGATCGGGACAGGGGGCGGGGAGGAGACTGAAGCTTTCTTT.

CDR3 nucleotide sequence: TGTGCCAGCAGCCCCCCGGGACAGGGGTCTGGCTACACCTTC. This encodes CASSPPGQGSGYTF. The genes are TRBV5-4 and TRBJ1-2, with 10 bases fitting TRBD1. Trimming cost V 4 bases and J 7 bases; bases outside gene matches: 7. The CDR3 consists of 14 residues. Per germline, CDR1 SGHNT and CDR2 YYREEE (reference sequence).

Here the CDR3 DNA reads TGTGCCAGCAGCGTTGCTAGCGGGGGGGCATTAGAGACCCAGTACTTC. It specifies CASSVASGGALETQYF. The chain is built from TRBV9 and TRBJ2-5, with 12 bases fitting TRBD2. Per the germline V gene, CDR1 is SGDLS and CDR2 is YYNGEE. The CDR3 length is 16 residues. Losses at the gene ends were 2 bases for V and 4 bases for J; bases not matched to a gene: 6.

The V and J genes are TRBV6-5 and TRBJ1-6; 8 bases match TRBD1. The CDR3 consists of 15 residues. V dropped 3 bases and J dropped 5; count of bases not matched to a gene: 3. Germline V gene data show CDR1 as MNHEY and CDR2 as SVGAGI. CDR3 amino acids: CASSYTGGNNSPLHF. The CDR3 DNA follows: TGTGCCAGCAGTTATACAGGGGGTAATAATTCACCCCTCCACTTT.

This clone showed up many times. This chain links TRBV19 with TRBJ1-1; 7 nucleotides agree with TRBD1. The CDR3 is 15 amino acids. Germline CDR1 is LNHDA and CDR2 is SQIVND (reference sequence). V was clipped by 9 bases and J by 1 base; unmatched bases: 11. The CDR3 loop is CASRTTGVGNTEAFF. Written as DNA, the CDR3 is TGTGCCAGCAGAACCACAGGGGTCGGGAACACTGAAGCTTTCTTT.

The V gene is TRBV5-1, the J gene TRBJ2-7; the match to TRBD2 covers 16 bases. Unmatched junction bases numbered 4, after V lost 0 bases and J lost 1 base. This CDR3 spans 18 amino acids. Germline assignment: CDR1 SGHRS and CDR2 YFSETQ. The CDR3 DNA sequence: TGCGCCAGCAGCTTGGTGGGACTAGCGGGGGGGCAGTCCTACGAGCAGTACTTC. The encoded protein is CASSLVGLAGGQSYEQYF.

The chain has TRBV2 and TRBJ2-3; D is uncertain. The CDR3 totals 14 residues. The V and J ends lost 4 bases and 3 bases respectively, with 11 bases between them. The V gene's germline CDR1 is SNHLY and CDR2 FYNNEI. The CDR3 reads CASSGSPLTDTQYF. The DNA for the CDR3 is TGTGCCAGCAGTGGTAGCCCCTTAACAGATACGCAGTATTTT.